The entry that follows covers one T cell receptor beta chain sequence. This sample is drawn from a study of blood T cell repertoires in COVID-19. The table came from immunoSEQ multiplex PCR; TCRdb's copy has only in-frame clones and leaves some out. The sample lists approximately 210,000 clones, under 95% occurring once. CDR1 is MNHEY and CDR2 is SVGAGI in the germline V gene. The V gene lost 2 bases and the J gene lost 4 bases, with 12 bases spanning the gap. This CDR3 is 14 amino acids long. The sequence was collected from a man aged 25 to 45 with acute or convalescent COVID-19. The sequencing input was peripheral blood. The gene calls are TRBV6-5 and TRBJ2-7; D is perhaps TRBD1 (5 bases). The CDR3 DNA follows: TGTGCCAGCAGTTACGGTCAGGGAAGGTACGAGCAGTACTTC. Translated, it gives CASSYGQGRYEQYF.